This T cell receptor (beta chain) comes out of a study of cytomegalovirus exposure and HLA in healthy donors (dated by TCRdb to 2016 to 2017). For the study in its entirety: An earlier analysis of 587 of the donors reported around 280 Gb of sequence data and 117 million unique TCR beta sequences obtained from roughly 170 million T cells. An early release that covered 500 to 800 HLA-typed donors contained 300 to 350 gigabases of sequencing data and around 80 million unique TCR sequences. Of the 300 to 500 genotyped donors, roughly 76% were placed in the genetic ancestry cluster associated with self-reported Caucasian donors. The study was designed to test whether signatures of past pathogen exposure could be identified by cataloging public T cell receptors. The study used immunosequencing to profile the T cell repertoires of approximately 690 subjects and linked those repertoires to cytomegalovirus serostatus. Along with the approximately 650-subject first cohort, a separate validation cohort of 120 different subjects was used. The study combined high-throughput TCR immunosequencing, statistical association of individual TCRs with disease status, and machine learning to predict cytomegalovirus infection status. A later analysis re-analyzed previously published TCR beta repertoires from 600 to 850 donors and added high-resolution HLA genotyping to study TCR occurrence patterns. In the later analysis, no new phenotypic data were used to find candidate immune exposures; instead, reliance was placed on TCR beta sequences and their occurrence across donors. An earlier analysis of approximately 640 of the donors applied high-throughput TCR beta sequencing to assess whether each TCR beta V gene segment acted as functional or pseudogenic. Donor age, sex, ethnicity and CMV serostatus were collected together with the repertoire data. In a later genetic analysis, genome-wide SNP genotypes for about 65% of the roughly 670 donors were used, and that subset was treated as a discovery cohort. Every repertoire in the discovery cohort had been generated on one and the same sequencing platform. HLA typing covered class I and class II loci at four-digit resolution. The number of typed donors differed by locus: roughly 620-630 for A, B, C, DRB1 and DQB1; some 500 for DQA1; over 600 for DPA1; and some 470 for DPB1. About five DR-DQ haplotypes were handled as single units for association and clustering because linkage in the cohort was strong. Among 398 genotyped donors of the cohort, an average of about 240,000 unique TCR beta nucleotide sequences were sequenced per donor, roughly 20% of them non-productive. Overall results and qualifications from the work: Some IMGT-functional V segments, including TRBV6-2 and TRBV6-3, could not be told apart with the 87-base-pair reads, so those segments were excluded. Because counts were too low, 15 or so rarely observed V segments, including chromosome 9 orphons, were excluded from the earlier analysis of a few hundred of the donors. V-gene and J-gene trimming of TCR beta chains was associated with a missense DCLRE1C variant in a later genetic analysis, and the association was replicated in an independent cohort. A further reported finding was that TCR beta sequences accurately predicted the HLA-A and HLA-B alleles for most subjects in the first cohort. In vitro tests confirmed that a few of the cytomegalovirus-associated TCR beta chains recognize cytomegalovirus antigens. In both the original and validation cohorts, the classifier was reported to diagnose cytomegalovirus status with high specificity and sensitivity. Several of the top co-occurrence clusters appeared to be linked to parvovirus B19, influenza, CMV and Epstein-Barr virus, according to a later analysis. In an earlier analysis of about 600 of the donors, most TCR beta V segments appeared in productive rearrangements about 90% or about 30% of the time, broadly matching IMGT annotations. A later analysis found that TCR association rates varied across HLA loci, with DRB1 alleles showing the most associated TCRs and HLA-C alleles the fewest. A later genetic analysis reported fewer N-insertions in productive TCRs among donors in an Asian-associated ancestry cluster than the roughly 700-donor mean. Sequencing depth was assumed to be roughly uniform across donors in the presence/absence analyses, though that assumption may not hold. Strong co-occurrence of HLA alleles, especially DR and DQ, made assigning TCR associations to individual alleles difficult. This cohort had only TCR beta chains sequenced, and the lack of alpha or paired-chain data limited which features could be detected. Correlated functional status among segregating V segments might reflect linkage disequilibrium, but an unknown experimental factor could not be ruled out. Because HLA typing was unavailable for some donors at each locus, only the typed subset was used in association tests. A total of 150 to 200 TCR beta chains were listed by the study as associated with cytomegalovirus. While some public TCRs were present in many individuals, most TCR sequences turned up only very rarely across donors. The authors suggested that the approach could potentially be extended to other disease states and immunological phenotypes. For the cohort, immune exposure information was limited to CMV serostatus. In a later analysis, most CMV-associated TCR beta chains were found to appear HLA-restricted, with HLA associations seemingly driven largely by CMV exposure. A cluster of highly shared sequence variants was judged likely to represent a technical artifact of the sequencing pipeline. A later analysis associated 16,951 TCR beta sequences with specific HLA alleles at a false discovery rate of 0.05. Compared with equally common non-associated chains, HLA-associated TCR beta chains in a later analysis were more clonally expanded and had lower generation probabilities.

The CDR3 spans 15 residues, from the cysteine through the phenylalanine. Only CDR3 DNA is held: 45 bases, read in frame from base 1. The V end gives up 4 bases and the J end 4 bases, leaving 10 bases in the junction not matched to a gene. The germline V gene encodes CDR1 SGHAT and CDR2 FQNNGV. Library generation was performed with the immunoSEQ multiplex PCR assay. The multiplex PCR relied on a mix of 60 forward primers for TCR Vbeta segments and 13 reverse primers for TCR Jbeta segments. A multiplex PCR assay on genomic DNA amplified the CDR3 region of rearranged TCR beta genes. Amplified TCR beta libraries were sequenced as 87-base-pair reads on the Illumina HiSeq System. The authors' analysis ran thus. A later analysis counted some 74 million unique TCR beta chains across the 600 to 850 repertoires, and roughly 11 million of these chains were shared by at least two donors. To remove PCR and sequencing errors, raw reads were error-corrected and collapsed into unique sequences using a nearest-neighbor algorithm that merged closely related sequences. V, D and J gene segments were assigned by aligning CDR3 sequences to IMGT reference sequences. Each retained sequence needed at least a six-nucleotide match to both a V gene segment and a J gene segment. A rearrangement was called productive if the CDR3 had no stop codons and remained in frame with V and J, and every other rearrangement was called non-productive. Following IMGT convention, CDR3 was defined as the stretch from the second conserved V-encoded cysteine to the conserved J-encoded phenylalanine. In an earlier analysis of more than 550 of the donors, sequences lacking an unambiguous match to a single V gene segment were excluded. An earlier analysis of 587 of the donors classified V segments as functional when productive rearrangements were above 56.7% and as segregating when the standard deviation between donors was above 5%. To diagnose cytomegalovirus status from the catalog of TCR beta chain sequences, a statistical classification framework was built. A later analysis assigned V and J genes by comparing TCR nucleotide sequences with IMGT/GENE-DB human TR gene sequences. In a later analysis, CDR3 sequences and most-parsimonious VDJ recombination scenarios were assigned using the TCRdist pipeline. In a later analysis, every TCR beta chain was defined by the combination of its CDR3 amino acid sequence and its V-gene family, and reads without a unique V-gene family were dropped. A later analysis removed over 500 highly shared, low-generation-probability nucleotide sequences to deal with suspected cross-contamination and a sequencing artifact. For each public chain, a later analysis derived a clonal expansion index from normalized ranks of inferred template counts within each repertoire. In a later analysis, generation probabilities were computed using a VDJ recombination model fitted to out-of-frame rearrangements, and the results were checked against IGoR. In a later analysis, hypergeometric tests were used to score TCR-TCR, TCR-HLA and TCR-CMV co-occurrence, with a repertoire-size bias correction applied to TCR pairs. To estimate false discovery rates, a later analysis permuted the HLA or CMV assignments 20 times. In a later analysis, co-occurring TCRs were grouped using DBSCAN, with TCRdist sequence similarity added in when clustering inside HLA-allele-positive subsets. Repertoires with fewer than 30,000 or more than 120,000 public chains, plus five repertoires with anomalous nucleotide sharing, were excluded from co-occurrence clustering. TCRdb took over this immuneACCESS table, retaining in-frame rearrangements with V and J assigned. Such tables are incomplete; in checked studies, under half of the missing clones stem from an unresolved V gene, and the remainder is unexplained. For V, J and clone size, that table is used; D and trimming come from the DNA. The sample table records some 200,000 clones; 12% of these occur just once. The ten largest clones capture more than 7% of the sample.

In total, about 650 healthy bone marrow donors made up the cohort. At the time of sampling, all cohort members were nominally healthy, though unrecorded immune exposures were likely present. The donor was CMV seropositive and belonged to the group of 250 to 300 seropositive cohort members. Every donor gave a peripheral blood sample, and the peripheral blood mononuclear cells from that sample were used for TCR beta sequencing. Genomic DNA extraction from the blood cell samples was performed with the Qiagen DNeasy Blood Extraction Kit. The sample holds a few counts of this clone. Its antigen remains unidentified. Base-call qualities are not available, and no considerably larger clone is one nucleotide away.

The sequence came from a man aged 45-65 years in good health and CMV-seropositive. In this chain, TRBV11-2 is recombined with TRBJ2-7, and 7 bases in between align with TRBD1. The sample consisted of PBMCs. In nucleotide form, the sequence is TGTGCCAGCAGCTCTCTAGGGGGCTCATGGTACGAGCAGTACTTC. The encoded protein is CASSSLGGSWYEQYF.